This TCR beta chain is drawn from a study of cytomegalovirus exposure and HLA in healthy donors. The PCR employed 60 Vbeta primers together with 13 Jbeta primers. Method: immunoSEQ multiplex PCR; TCRdb's copy keeps in-frame clones and lacks some. Among 210,000 or so clones listed, roughly 79% were seen once. Germline V gives CDR1 MDHEN, CDR2 SYDVKM. Trimming took 6 bases from V and 12 from J; bases not matched to a gene: 7. The CDR3 totals 11 residues. This chain joins TRBV28 and TRBJ1-2; 7 positions agree with TRBD1. The sequencing sample was made of PBMCs. The receptor was derived from a middle-aged woman in good health and CMV-seronegative. For the CDR3, the DNA is TGTGCCAGCAGCACCCGGGACAGTGACACCTTC. It translates to CASSTRDSDTF.